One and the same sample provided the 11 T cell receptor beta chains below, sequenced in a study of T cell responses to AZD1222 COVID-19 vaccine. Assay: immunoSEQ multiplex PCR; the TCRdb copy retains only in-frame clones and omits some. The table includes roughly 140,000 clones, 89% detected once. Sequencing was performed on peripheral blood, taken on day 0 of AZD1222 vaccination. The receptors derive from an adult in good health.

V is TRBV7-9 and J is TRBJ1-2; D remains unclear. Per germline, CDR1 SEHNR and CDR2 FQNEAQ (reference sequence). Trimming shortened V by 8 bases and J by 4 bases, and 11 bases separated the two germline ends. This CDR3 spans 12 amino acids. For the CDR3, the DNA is TGTGCCAGCGTCGTTTCTGGCTATGGCTACACCTTC. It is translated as CASVVSGYGYTF.

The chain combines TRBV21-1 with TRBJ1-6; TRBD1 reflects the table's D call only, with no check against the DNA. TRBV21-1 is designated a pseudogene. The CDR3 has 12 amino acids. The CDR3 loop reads CASSIQDSPLHF. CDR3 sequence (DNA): TGTGCCAGCAGCATACAGGATTCACCCCTCCACTTT.

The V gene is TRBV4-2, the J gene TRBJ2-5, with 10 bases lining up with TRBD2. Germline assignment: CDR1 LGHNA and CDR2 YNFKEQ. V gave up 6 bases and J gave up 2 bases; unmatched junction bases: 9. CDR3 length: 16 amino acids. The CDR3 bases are TGTGCCAGCAGTTTTAACCTAGCGGGGGAACAAGAGACCCAGTACTTC. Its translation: CASSFNLAGEQETQYF.

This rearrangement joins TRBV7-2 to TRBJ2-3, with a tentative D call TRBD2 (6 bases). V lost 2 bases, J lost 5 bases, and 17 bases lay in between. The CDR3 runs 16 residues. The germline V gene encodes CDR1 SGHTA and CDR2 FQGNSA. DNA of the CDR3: TGTGCCAGCAGCTTAACGGGAGTGGGGGTGCGAGATACGCAGTATTTT. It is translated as CASSLTGVGVRDTQYF.

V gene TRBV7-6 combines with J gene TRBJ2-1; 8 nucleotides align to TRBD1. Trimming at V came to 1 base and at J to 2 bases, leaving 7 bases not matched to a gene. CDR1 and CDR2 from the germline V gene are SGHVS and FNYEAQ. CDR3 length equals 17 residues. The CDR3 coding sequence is TGTGCCAGCAGCTTAGACGGGACAGGCGACACCTACAATGAGCAGTTCTTC. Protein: CASSLDGTGDTYNEQFF.

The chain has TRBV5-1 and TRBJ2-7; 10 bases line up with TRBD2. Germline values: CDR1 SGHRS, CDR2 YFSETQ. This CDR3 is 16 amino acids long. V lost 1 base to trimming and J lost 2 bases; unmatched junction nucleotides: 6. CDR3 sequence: CASSLRLAGAAYEQYF. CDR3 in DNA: TGCGCCAGCAGCTTGAGGCTAGCGGGAGCGGCCTACGAGCAGTACTTC.

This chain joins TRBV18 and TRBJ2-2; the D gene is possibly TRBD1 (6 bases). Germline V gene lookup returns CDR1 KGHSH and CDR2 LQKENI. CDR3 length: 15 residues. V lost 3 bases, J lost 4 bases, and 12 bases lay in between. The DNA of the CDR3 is TGTGCCAGCTCACCGGTACAGGGTTTCACCGGGGAGCTGTTTTTT. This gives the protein CASSPVQGFTGELFF.

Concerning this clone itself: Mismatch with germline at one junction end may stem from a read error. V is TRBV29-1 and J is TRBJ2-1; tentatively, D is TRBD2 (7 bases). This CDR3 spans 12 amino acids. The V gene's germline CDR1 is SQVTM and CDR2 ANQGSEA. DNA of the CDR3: TGCCGCGTTGTGGGGGGGCGGGCGGGCGAGTTCTTC. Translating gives CRVVGGRAGEFF.

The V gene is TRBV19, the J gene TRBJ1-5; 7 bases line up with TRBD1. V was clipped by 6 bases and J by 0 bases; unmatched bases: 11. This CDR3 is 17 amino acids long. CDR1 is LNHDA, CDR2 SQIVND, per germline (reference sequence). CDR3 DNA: TGTGCCAGTAGCTCCGAAAGAAACAGGGGTAGCAATCAGCCCCAGCATTTT. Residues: CASSSERNRGSNQPQHF.

The CDR3 sequence: CASSLTSDTGELFF. CDR3 coding DNA: TGTGCCAGCAGCTTAACCTCGGACACCGGGGAGCTGTTTTTT. The gene calls are TRBV7-9 and TRBJ2-2; D unresolved. CDR1 is SEHNR and CDR2 is FQNEAQ in the germline V gene (reference sequence). The CDR3 extends over 14 amino acids. V lost 2 bases, J lost 3 bases, and 7 bases lay in between.

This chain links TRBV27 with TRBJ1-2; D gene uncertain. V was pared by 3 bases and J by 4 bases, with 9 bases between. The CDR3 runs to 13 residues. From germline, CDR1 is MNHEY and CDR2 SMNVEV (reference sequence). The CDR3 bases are TGTGCCAGCAGTTTTAGTGTTACCTATGGCTACACCTTC. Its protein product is CASSFSVTYGYTF.